This is a list of T cell receptor beta chains from one sample in a study of OX40 agonist ivuxolimab in advanced cancers. The table came from immunoSEQ multiplex PCR; TCRdb's copy has only in-frame clones and leaves some out. The repertoire holds 65,000 to 95,000 clones, with 80% to 90% as singletons. Sequencing was performed on CD4+ or CD8+ T cells sorted from blood, taken in a trial of the OX40 agonist ivuxolimab. These receptors came from an adult with an advanced solid tumor such as melanoma, head and neck, liver or kidney cancer. CDR3s include the opening cysteine and the closing phenylalanine or tryptophan. A D gene is named only where the DNA matches it firmly. Only some rows state a clone size, as once, few, many or a class for expanded clones.

D | J | V | size | DNA | CDR3
NA | TRBJ1-1 | TRBV5-8 | once | TGTGCCAGCAGCCGGGGACGGATGAACACTGAAGCTTTCTTT | CASSRGRMNTEAFF
NA | TRBJ2-7 | TRBV11-3 | NA | TGTGCCAGCAGCTTAGTTGGCAGGACTCACTACGAGCAGTACTTC | CASSLVGRTHYEQYF
NA | TRBJ2-6 | TRBV28 | once | TGTGCCAGCAGCCCTGACAGCTCAGGGGCCAACGTCCTGACTTTC | CASSPDSSGANVLTF
NA | TRBJ2-5 | TRBV11-2 | NA | TGTGCCAGCAGCTTAGGGCTCCCTGGGAAGACCCAGTACTTC | CASSLGLPGKTQYF
NA | TRBJ2-3 | TRBV28 | NA | TGTGCCAGCAGTCCCGGACAGTCCACAGATACGCAGTATTTT | CASSPGQSTDTQYF
NA | TRBJ2-3 | TRBV5-1 | NA | TGCGCCAGCAGCTTGGATGCCGGGAGCACAGATACGCAGTATTTT | CASSLDAGSTDTQYF
NA | TRBJ2-7 | TRBV4-1 | NA | TGCGCCAGCAGCCAAGCGGAAACTGCCTACGAGCAGTACTTC | CASSQAETAYEQYF
NA | TRBJ2-3 | TRBV28 | NA | TGTGCCAGCAGTTTAGGTGATTGGGGGGGCACAGATACGCAGTATTTT | CASSLGDWGGTDTQYF
NA | TRBJ1-5 | TRBV28 | NA | TGTGCCAGCAGACTAACTCTCCAGCCCCAGCATTTT | CASRLTLQPQHF
TRBD2 | TRBJ2-1 | TRBV5-8 | NA | TGTGCCAGCAGCTTGGCGGGACTAGCGGGAGGCTCCAATGAGCAGTTCTTC | CASSLAGLAGGSNEQFF
NA | TRBJ1-4 | TRBV2 | NA | TGTGCCAGCAGTGGAGGAGAGGGGACTAAACTGTTTTTT | CASSGGEGTKLFF
TRBD2 | TRBJ2-3 | TRBV6-1 | NA | TGTGCCAGCAGTGAAGGGGTTAGCGGGGCCCCCCCAGATACGCAGTATTTT | CASSEGVSGAPPDTQYF
NA | TRBJ2-7 | TRBV21-1 | NA | TGTGCCAGCAGCATTCGACTAGCGGGGGCGGGGGAGCAGTACTTC | CASSIRLAGAGEQYF
NA | TRBJ2-1 | TRBV9 | NA | TGTGCCAGCAGCGTAGGTCAGCGGAATAATTACAATGAGCAGTTCTTC | CASSVGQRNNYNEQFF
NA | TRBJ1-3 | TRBV2 | NA | TGTGCCAGCAAGGGAGAGGACAACTCTGGAAACACCATATATTTT | CASKGEDNSGNTIYF
NA | TRBJ2-5 | TRBV11-2 | NA | TGTGCCAGCAGCTTACCCAGCTCCCAGACCCAGTACTTC | CASSLPSSQTQYF
NA | TRBJ1-3 | TRBV6-6 | NA | TGTGCCAGCAGTTACTCTAGGTCCGGGGGAAACACCATATATTTT | CASSYSRSGGNTIYF
TRBD2 | TRBJ2-7 | TRBV4-3 | NA | TGCGCCAGCAGCCCCGGGGTAGCGGGCACCCACGAGCAGTACTTC | CASSPGVAGTHEQYF
NA | TRBJ2-7 | TRBV6-6 | NA | TGTGCCAGCAGTCTTCCCCGCGAACGTCTTTACGAGCAGTACTTC | CASSLPRERLYEQYF
TRBD2 | TRBJ2-2 | TRBV7-9 | NA | TGTGCCAGCAGCTCTGGACTAGCGGGAGTTAGGGCCGGGGAGCTGTTTTTT | CASSSGLAGVRAGELFF
TRBD1 | TRBJ2-7 | TRBV6-6 | NA | TGTGCCAGCAGTCGCCAGGGACAGTCCTCCTACGAGCAGTACTTC | CASSRQGQSSYEQYF
TRBD1 | TRBJ1-4 | TRBV4-2 | NA | TGTGCCAGCAGCCAAGTAGGACAGGGTGGGGAAAAACTGTTTTTT | CASSQVGQGGEKLFF
TRBD1 | TRBJ1-6 | TRBV10-3 | NA | TGTGCCATCAGAGGGACAGGGGTCTCTTCACCCCTCCACTTT | CAIRGTGVSSPLHF
TRBD1 | TRBJ2-5 | TRBV7-7 | NA | TGTGCCAGCAGCTCCCCATCAGACCGACAGGGTCAAGAGACCCAGTACTTC | CASSSPSDRQGQETQYF